The clone carrying this T cell receptor beta chain was observed many times. What it recognizes is unknown. This record belongs to a study of T cells after yellow fever vaccination. Study conclusions and caveats: Clones from primary vaccination mostly reappeared after the booster (around 96% CD4, about 85% CD8).

Using its own MiXCR run on the 5' RACE reads, TCRdb lists one record per CDR3 protein. The table includes a few hundred thousand distinct CDR3 sequences, roughly 5.2% detected once. The receptor comes from a man between 18 and 35 years old who received the YFV17D yellow fever vaccine. The sample consisted of CD4+ T cells sorted from PBMCs, taken on the day of the yellow fever booster vaccination.

The CDR3 coding sequence is TGCGCCAGCAGCTTCGGGGGGCGCAGCTCCTACGAGCAGTACTTC. It encodes CASSFGGRSSYEQYF. This chain links TRBV5-1 with TRBJ2-7; tentative D call: TRBD2 (7 bases). The germline V gene has CDR1 SGHRS and CDR2 YFSETQ. The length of the CDR3 is 15 residues. V was trimmed by 2 bases and J by 0 bases, leaving 12 bases between them.